Below, 7 T cell receptor beta chains from the same sample are listed, as sequenced in a study of cytotoxic CD8 clonotypes in ibrutinib-treated CLL. Data came from immunoSEQ multiplex PCR; TCRdb stores just in-frame clones and leaves some out. The sample yields about 330,000 clones, over 55% seen once. The source was PBMCs, collected after 36 months of ibrutinib treatment. The source is a human donor with chronic lymphocytic leukemia.

The chain couples TRBV5-1 to TRBJ2-7; D not certain. The CDR3 has 11 residues. Trimming removed 4 bases from V and 4 bases from J, with 6 bases in between. Looked up from germline, CDR1 is SGHRS and CDR2 is YFSETQ. The CDR3 here is CASSSDYEQYF. The CDR3 DNA follows: TGCGCCAGCAGCAGCGATTACGAGCAGTACTTC.

This CDR3 reads CASSLRNYEQYF. CDR3 in DNA: TGTGCCAGCAGCTTGCGGAATTACGAGCAGTACTTC. V is TRBV7-9 and J is TRBJ2-7, with D hard to call. CDR3 size: 12 residues. Germline lookup yields CDR1 SEHNR and CDR2 FQNEAQ (reference sequence). Trimming removed 3 bases at V and 4 bases at J, with 7 bases between.

The chain combines TRBV10-3 with TRBJ2-1; TRBD2 matches at 14 bases. Germline values: CDR1 ENHRY, CDR2 SYGVKD. The CDR3 sequence is 12 residues long. V was clipped by 9 bases and J by 9 bases; unmatched bases: 1. The CDR3 sequence: CAMGLAGVEQFF. CDR3 nucleotides: TGTGCCATGGGACTAGCGGGAGTTGAGCAGTTCTTC.

This clone came up a few times. This sequence joins TRBV7-9 and TRBJ2-5, with 10 nucleotides matching TRBD2. The junction had 10 bases not matched to a gene; V was cut back by 4 bases and J by 5 bases. CDR1 is SEHNR and CDR2 is FQNEAQ in the germline V gene (reference sequence). The CDR3 consists of 16 residues. CDR3 sequence reads: CASSSVAGGLEETQYF. Written as DNA, the CDR3 is TGTGCCAGCAGCTCGGTAGCGGGGGGCCTAGAGGAGACCCAGTACTTC.

The chain links TRBV4-1 to TRBJ2-3; 8 bases map to TRBD2. The CDR3 runs to 15 residues. J gave up 2 bases and V 4 bases, and 5 bases lay outside the gene matches. Germline V gene sequence: CDR1 MGHRA, CDR2 YSYEKL. The CDR3 DNA reads as TGCGCCAGCAGCCTGACTAGCGCGACCACAGATACGCAGTATTTT. It is translated as CASSLTSATTDTQYF.

The chain uses TRBV10-3 and TRBJ2-6; D might be TRBD1 (6 bases). CDR3 length: 16 amino acids. Germline V gene data show CDR1 as ENHRY and CDR2 as SYGVKD. The V gene lost 4 bases and the J gene lost 0 bases, with 10 bases spanning the gap. CDR3 residues: CAISGDIYSGANVLTF. CDR3 bases: TGTGCCATCAGTGGGGACATTTACTCTGGGGCCAACGTCCTGACTTTC.

The CDR3 is CASSLTGSTDTQYF. The CDR3 nucleotides read TGTGCCAGCAGCTTAACAGGGAGCACAGATACGCAGTATTTT. This chain uses TRBV11-2 with TRBJ2-3; D possibly corresponds to TRBD1 (6 bases). The CDR3 length is 14 residues. Germline assignment: CDR1 SGHAT and CDR2 FQNNGV. V lost 2 bases and J lost 0, with 6 bases in between.